A selection of T cell receptor beta chains follows, all from one sample in a study of shared clonotypes between healthy human individuals. Sequencing used immunoSEQ multiplex PCR; TCRdb keeps in-frame clones, though not all of them. The data show over a million clones, about 96% seen once. Sequenced input: naive CD4+ T cells sorted from blood. These TCRs come from a man aged 30 to 39 in good health. CDR3s include the opening cysteine and the closing phenylalanine or tryptophan. The D gene is left open where the match is weak. A clone size is listed for some rows: how often the clone was seen (once, few, many), or a class if it is expanded.

NA TRBJ2-5 NA TRBV19 TGTGCCAGTAGTCTTCTGGGTCAAGAGACCCAGTACTTC CASSLLGQETQYF
TRBD2 TRBJ2-5 NA TRBV28 TGTGCCAGCAGTCGGGGAGGGTCGGAGACCCAGTACTTC CASSRGGSETQYF
TRBD1 TRBJ2-7 NA TRBV5-4 TGTGCCAGCAGCACGGGACAGCGATACGAGCAGTACTTC CASSTGQRYEQYF
TRBD2 TRBJ2-7 NA TRBV5-4 TGTGCCAGCAGCCCGGAAACTAGCGGGGCGAGCTACGAGCAGTACTTC CASSPETSGASYEQYF
NA TRBJ1-2 NA TRBV25-1 TGTGCCAGCAGCCGGACTTCCTATGGCTACACCTTC CASSRTSYGYTF
TRBD1 TRBJ1-1 NA TRBV12-5 TGTGCTAGTGGTTTGGGACAGGGGGCCTCGGTCACTGAAGCTTTCTTT CASGLGQGASVTEAFF
TRBD2 TRBJ2-7 NA TRBV5-6 TGTGCCAGCAGCTCACGTTTCGCGGGAGGTTGGGAGCAGTACTTC CASSSRFAGGWEQYF
TRBD2 TRBJ2-7 once TRBV4-3 TGCGCCAGCAGCCCAAGCGGGAGAAATGAGCAGTACTTC CASSPSGRNEQYF
NA TRBJ2-3 NA TRBV7-6 TGTGCCAGCAGCTTAGCGAAAGGGGATACGCAGTATTTT CASSLAKGDTQYF
NA TRBJ2-7 NA TRBV2 TGTGCCAGCAAAGGTGATGAGAGCTCCTACGAGCAGTACTTC CASKGDESSYEQYF
TRBD1 TRBJ1-5 once TRBV28 TGTGCCAGCAGCGGGACAGGGGGTCAGCCCCAGCATTTT CASSGTGGQPQHF
NA TRBJ2-7 NA TRBV10-1 TGCGCCAGCAGTGACGGTTTGGCAGGGCTCTCCTACGAGCAGTACTTC CASSDGLAGLSYEQYF
NA TRBJ2-7 once TRBV29-1 TGCAGCGTTACTGAGGGGCTATACCCCCTATACGAGCAGTACTTC CSVTEGLYPLYEQYF
TRBD1 TRBJ1-2 NA TRBV9 TGTGCCAGCAGCAGCGCCCCGGGACAGGGGGCCGCCTCAAGCTATGGCTACACCTTC CASSSAPGQGAASSYGYTF
NA TRBJ2-4 NA TRBV7-2 TGTGCCAGCAGCAATAACGCCAAAAACATTCAGTACTTC CASSNNAKNIQYF
NA TRBJ1-5 once TRBV9 TGTGCCAGCAGCGTAGGGTGGGACCTTTATCAGCCCCAGCATTTT CASSVGWDLYQPQHF
TRBD2 TRBJ2-3 NA TRBV27 TGTGCCAGCAGGTCGACTCGGACTAGTTCCGATACGCAGTATTTT CASRSTRTSSDTQYF
NA TRBJ2-1 NA TRBV27 TGTGCCAGCATCCCCGTGGGGGGCGGGGTTTGGTCTGAGCAGTTCTTC CASIPVGGGVWSEQFF
NA TRBJ2-5 NA TRBV18 TGTGCCAGCTCACCTGGCAGCGAGGAGACCCAGTACTTC CASSPGSEETQYF
TRBD1 TRBJ2-6 once TRBV28 TGTGCCAGCAGCCGTCCCGGGACAGGGGCCGGGGCCAACGTCCTGACTTTC CASSRPGTGAGANVLTF
TRBD2 TRBJ2-3 NA TRBV2 TGTGCCAGCTCCGAAAGGTCTAGCGGGGGCACAGATACGCAGTATTTT CASSERSSGGTDTQYF
NA TRBJ2-2 few TRBV29-1 TGCAGCGTGACGTTCGACACCGGGGAGCTGTTTTTT CSVTFDTGELFF
TRBD1 TRBJ2-7 NA TRBV7-8 TGTGCCAGCAGCTATACAGGGGACTACGAGCAGTACTTC CASSYTGDYEQYF
TRBD2 TRBJ2-1 NA TRBV7-2 TGTGCCAGCAGCTTAGAGGCTAGCGGGAGCTCCTACAATGAGCAGTTCTTC CASSLEASGSSYNEQFF
NA TRBJ2-7 NA TRBV14 TGTGCCAGCAGCCACGAAGGGAAGGGGTTTTACGAGCAGTACTTC CASSHEGKGFYEQYF
NA TRBJ1-4 once TRBV9 TGTGCCAGCAGTCGTGGTCCAAACGGATCTAATGAAAAACTGTTTTTT CASSRGPNGSNEKLFF
NA TRBJ2-7 NA TRBV27 TGTGCCAGCAGTTTCAACAGACGCGAGCAGTACTTC CASSFNRREQYF
TRBD1 TRBJ2-7 NA TRBV4-1 TGCGCCAGCAGCCAAGATCGGGGGACAGGGGACGAGCAGTACTTC CASSQDRGTGDEQYF
NA TRBJ2-7 NA TRBV4-1 TGCGCCAGCAGGGTCGAAACCTACGAGCAGTACTTC CASRVETYEQYF
NA TRBJ2-7 NA TRBV19 TGTGCCAGTAGTATAGATCTATCAGGCAGCTCCTACGAGCAGTACTTC CASSIDLSGSSYEQYF
TRBD1 TRBJ1-4 NA TRBV28 TGTGCCAGCAGTCAAACAGGACAGGGTCTAAGTAGTGAAAAACTGTTTTTT CASSQTGQGLSSEKLFF
NA TRBJ1-2 NA TRBV18 TGTGCCAGCTCACAAGGAGGGAACTATGGCTACACCTTC CASSQGGNYGYTF
NA TRBJ2-5 NA TRBV15 TGTGCCACCAGTTCGGGGTACCAAGAGACCCAGTACTTC CATSSGYQETQYF
NA TRBJ2-1 once TRBV9 TGTGCCAGCAGCGTAGCTTGGTGGCGGAGCTCCTACAATGAGCAGTTCTTC CASSVAWWRSSYNEQFF
NA TRBJ2-1 once TRBV11-2 TGTGCCAGCAGCTTAGTTTTAAGACCCGACAATGAGCAGTTCTTC CASSLVLRPDNEQFF
NA TRBJ2-2 NA TRBV11-1 TGTGCCAGCAGCGAAGTAACCGGGGAGCTGTTTTTT CASSEVTGELFF
NA TRBJ2-7 NA TRBV19 TGTGCCAGTAGTCCGTACGAGGGCTACGAGCAGTACTTC CASSPYEGYEQYF
NA TRBJ1-1 NA TRBV9 TGTGCCAGCAGCGTAGGGACCCTCACTGAAGCTTTCTTT CASSVGTLTEAFF
TRBD2 TRBJ2-7 NA TRBV7-9 TGTGCCAGCAGCCACCGTGGAGCGGGGGTCTACGAGCAGTACTTC CASSHRGAGVYEQYF
NA TRBJ2-5 once TRBV15 TGTGCCAGCTCCCGGGACACCTCTTTGGAGACCCAGTACTTC CASSRDTSLETQYF
NA TRBJ2-5 NA TRBV19 TGTGCCAGTAGTATATCGAACCAAGAGACCCAGTACTTC CASSISNQETQYF
NA TRBJ2-1 NA TRBV5-4 TGTGCCAGCAGCTTGGACAGAACCTACAATGAGCAGTTCTTC CASSLDRTYNEQFF
NA TRBJ2-7 NA TRBV10-1 TGCGCCAGCAGTGCGAGGGTTGGGAGCGAGCAGTACTTC CASSARVGSEQYF
NA TRBJ1-5 once TRBV5-1 TGCGCCAGCAGCTTGGACAGCTTTGGTAATCAGCCCCAGCATTTT CASSLDSFGNQPQHF
NA TRBJ2-2 NA TRBV30 TGTGCCTGGAGCAGAGTCACCGGGGAGCTGTTTTTT CAWSRVTGELFF
NA TRBJ2-5 NA TRBV5-8 TGTGCCAGCAGCTTGGTCTTCGGGATGCGAGAGACCCAGTACTTC CASSLVFGMRETQYF
NA TRBJ2-7 NA TRBV5-1 TGCGCCAGCAGCCGCGGACCACCCTACGAGCAGTACTTC CASSRGPPYEQYF
NA TRBJ2-5 NA TRBV5-6 TGTGCCAGCAGCTTGAGAGGGACCCAGTACTTC CASSLRGTQYF
NA TRBJ1-3 NA TRBV6-1 TGTGCCAGCAGTGAATCTGGAAACACCATATATTTT CASSESGNTIYF
NA TRBJ1-1 NA TRBV2 TGTGCCAGCAGTGATCAGGCAGGCCTTCGGGGAGAAGCTTTCTTT CASSDQAGLRGEAFF
NA TRBJ1-2 NA TRBV7-6 TGTGCCAGCACCTCAAGGGCTGACTATGGCTACACCTTC CASTSRADYGYTF
TRBD2 TRBJ2-1 NA TRBV7-9 TGTGCCAGCAGCCCCCGGACTAGCGGGAGGCTCTTATACAATGAGCAGTTCTTC CASSPRTSGRLLYNEQFF
TRBD1 TRBJ1-1 once TRBV7-8 TGTGCCAGCAGCTTAGCAGGACAGGGGGCGAAAGTCACTGAAGCTTTCTTT CASSLAGQGAKVTEAFF
NA TRBJ1-2 NA TRBV6-6 TGTGCCAGCAGTTACTCGAACAGGGCCCACTATGGCTACACCTTC CASSYSNRAHYGYTF
TRBD1 TRBJ2-7 NA TRBV5-1 TGCGCCAGCAGCCTCTTCCGGGACAGGGACACATTATACGAGCAGTACTTC CASSLFRDRDTLYEQYF
TRBD1 TRBJ2-7 NA TRBV18 TGTGCCAGCTCACCGAAGACAGGGGCTAGCTCCTACGAGCAGTACTTC CASSPKTGASSYEQYF
TRBD2 TRBJ2-3 NA TRBV27 TGTGCCAGCAGTTCCCCCCGGGGGGAGAGGGCGGATACGCAGTATTTT CASSSPRGERADTQYF
NA TRBJ2-3 NA TRBV14 TGTGCCAGCAGCCAATTAGTTTTGGCCGACTCTACGGATACGCAGTATTTT CASSQLVLADSTDTQYF